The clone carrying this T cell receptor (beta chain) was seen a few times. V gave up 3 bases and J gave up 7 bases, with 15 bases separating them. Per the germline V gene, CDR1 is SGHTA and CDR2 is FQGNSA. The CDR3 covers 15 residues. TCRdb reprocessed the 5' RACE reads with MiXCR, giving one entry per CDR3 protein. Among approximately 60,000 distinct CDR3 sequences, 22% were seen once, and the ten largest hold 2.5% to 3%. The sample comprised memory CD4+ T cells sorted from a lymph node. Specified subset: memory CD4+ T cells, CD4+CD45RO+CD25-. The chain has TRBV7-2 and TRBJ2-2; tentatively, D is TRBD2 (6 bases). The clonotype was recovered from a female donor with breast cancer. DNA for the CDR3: TGTGCCAGCAGCTTTCCCGGAGGGCGGGGCGGGGAGCTGTTTTTT. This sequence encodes CASSFPGGRGGELFF. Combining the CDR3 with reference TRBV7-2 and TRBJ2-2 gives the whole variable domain GAGVSQSPSNKVTEKGKDVELRCDPISGHTALYWYRQSLGQGLEFLIYFQGNSAPDKSGLPSDRFSAERTGGSVSTLTIQRTQQEDSAVYLCASSFPGGRGGELFFGEGSRLTVL.